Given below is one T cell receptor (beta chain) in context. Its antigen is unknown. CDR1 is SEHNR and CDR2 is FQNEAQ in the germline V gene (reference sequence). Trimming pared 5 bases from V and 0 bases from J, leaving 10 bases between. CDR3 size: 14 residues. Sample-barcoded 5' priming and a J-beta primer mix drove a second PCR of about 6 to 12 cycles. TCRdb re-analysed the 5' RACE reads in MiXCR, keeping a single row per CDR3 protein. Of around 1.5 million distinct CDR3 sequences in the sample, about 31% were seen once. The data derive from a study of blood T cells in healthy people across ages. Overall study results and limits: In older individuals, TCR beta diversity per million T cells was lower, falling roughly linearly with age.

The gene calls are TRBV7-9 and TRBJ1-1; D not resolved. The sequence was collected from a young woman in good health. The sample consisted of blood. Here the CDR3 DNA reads TGTGCCAGCAGCCAGTTGGCAGTGAACACTGAAGCTTTCTTT. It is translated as CASSQLAVNTEAFF. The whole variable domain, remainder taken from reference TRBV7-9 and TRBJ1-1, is DTGVSQNPRHKITKRGQNVTFRCDPISEHNRLYWYRQTLGQGPEFLTYFQNEAQLEKSRLLSDRFSAERPKGSFSTLEIQRTEQGDSAMYLCASSQLAVNTEAFFGQGTRLTVV.